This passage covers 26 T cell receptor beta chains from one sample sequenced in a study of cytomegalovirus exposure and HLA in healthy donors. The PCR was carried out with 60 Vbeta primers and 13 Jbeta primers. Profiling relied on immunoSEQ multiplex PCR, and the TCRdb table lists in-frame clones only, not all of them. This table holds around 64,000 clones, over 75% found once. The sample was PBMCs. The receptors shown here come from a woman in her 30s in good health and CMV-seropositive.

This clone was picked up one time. The CDR3 protein is CASSPFGQGNQPQHF. CDR3 coding DNA: TGTGCCAGCTCACCATTCGGTCAGGGGAATCAGCCCCAGCATTTT. The chain couples TRBV18 to TRBJ1-5, with D possibly TRBD1 on 6 matching bases. The V end lost 2 bases, the J end lost 4 bases, and 12 bases lay between the germline ends. The CDR3 contains 15 residues. CDR1 is KGHSH and CDR2 is LQKENI in the germline V gene. The full variable domain, completed using reference TRBV18 and TRBJ1-5, is NAGVMQNPRHLVRRRGQEARLRCSPMKGHSHVYWYRQLPEEGLKFMVYLQKENIIDESGMPKERFSAEFPKEGPSILRIQQVVRGDSAAYFCASSPFGQGNQPQHFGDGTRLSIL.

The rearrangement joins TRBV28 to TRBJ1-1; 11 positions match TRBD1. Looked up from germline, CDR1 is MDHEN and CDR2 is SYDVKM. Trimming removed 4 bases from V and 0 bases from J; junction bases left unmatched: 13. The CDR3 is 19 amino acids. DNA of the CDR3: TGTGCCAGCAGTTCACCCTTAGTCCCGGGACAGGGGGTGAACACTGAAGCTTTCTTT. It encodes CASSSPLVPGQGVNTEAFF.

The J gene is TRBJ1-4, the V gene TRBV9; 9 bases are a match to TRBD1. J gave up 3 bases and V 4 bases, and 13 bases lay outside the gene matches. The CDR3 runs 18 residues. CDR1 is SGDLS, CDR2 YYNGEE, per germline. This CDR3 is CASSPNRGRAEANEKLFF. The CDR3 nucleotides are TGTGCCAGCAGCCCCAACAGGGGGCGGGCCGAGGCTAATGAAAAACTGTTTTTT.

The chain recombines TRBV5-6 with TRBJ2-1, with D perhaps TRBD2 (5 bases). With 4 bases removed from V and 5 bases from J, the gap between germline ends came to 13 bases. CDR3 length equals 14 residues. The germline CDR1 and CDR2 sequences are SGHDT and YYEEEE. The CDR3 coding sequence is TGTGCCAGCAGCAGGGAGTGGCGGGACAATGAGCAGTTCTTC. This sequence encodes CASSREWRDNEQFF.

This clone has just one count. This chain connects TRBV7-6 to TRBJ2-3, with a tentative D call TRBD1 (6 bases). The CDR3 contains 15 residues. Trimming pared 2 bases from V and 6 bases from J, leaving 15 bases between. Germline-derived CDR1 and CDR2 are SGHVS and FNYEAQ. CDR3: CASSLSWGRKDTQYF. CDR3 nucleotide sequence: TGTGCCAGCAGCTTAAGTTGGGGGCGAAAGGATACGCAGTATTTT.

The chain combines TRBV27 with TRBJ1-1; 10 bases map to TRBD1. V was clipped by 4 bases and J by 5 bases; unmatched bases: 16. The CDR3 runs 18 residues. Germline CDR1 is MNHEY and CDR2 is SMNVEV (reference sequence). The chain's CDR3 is CASSSNTGTGAFRTEAFF. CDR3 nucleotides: TGTGCCAGCAGTTCCAACACCGGGACAGGGGCTTTTAGGACTGAAGCTTTCTTT.

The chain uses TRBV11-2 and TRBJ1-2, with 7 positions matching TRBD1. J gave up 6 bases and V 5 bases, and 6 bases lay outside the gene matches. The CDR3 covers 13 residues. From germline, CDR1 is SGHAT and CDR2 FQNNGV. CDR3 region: CASSADRADGYTF. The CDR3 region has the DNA TGTGCCAGCAGCGCCGACAGGGCTGATGGCTACACCTTC. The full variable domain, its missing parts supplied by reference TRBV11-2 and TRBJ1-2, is EAGVAQSPRYKIIEKRQSVAFWCNPISGHATLYWYQQILGQGPKLLIQFQNNGVVDDSQLPKDRFSAERLKGVDSTLKIQPAKLEDSAVYLCASSADRADGYTFGSGTRLTVV.

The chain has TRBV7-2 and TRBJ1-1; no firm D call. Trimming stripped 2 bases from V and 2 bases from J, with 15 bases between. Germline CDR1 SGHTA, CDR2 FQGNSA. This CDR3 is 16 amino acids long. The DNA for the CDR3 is TGTGCCAGCAGCTTAAATGGAGGAGGGCTTAACACTGAAGCTTTCTTT. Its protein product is CASSLNGGGLNTEAFF.

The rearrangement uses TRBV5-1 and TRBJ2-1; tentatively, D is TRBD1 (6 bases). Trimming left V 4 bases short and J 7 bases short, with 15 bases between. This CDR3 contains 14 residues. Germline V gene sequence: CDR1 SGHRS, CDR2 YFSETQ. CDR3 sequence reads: CASSLGYRENEQFF. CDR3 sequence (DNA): TGCGCCAGCAGCCTCGGCTACAGGGAAAATGAGCAGTTCTTC.

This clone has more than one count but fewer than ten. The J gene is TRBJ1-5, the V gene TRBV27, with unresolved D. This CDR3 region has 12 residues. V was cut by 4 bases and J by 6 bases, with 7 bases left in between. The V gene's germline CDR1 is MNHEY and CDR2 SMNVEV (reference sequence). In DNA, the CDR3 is TGTGCCAGCAGTTCGGGTTTTCAGCCCCAGCATTTT. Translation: CASSSGFQPQHF.

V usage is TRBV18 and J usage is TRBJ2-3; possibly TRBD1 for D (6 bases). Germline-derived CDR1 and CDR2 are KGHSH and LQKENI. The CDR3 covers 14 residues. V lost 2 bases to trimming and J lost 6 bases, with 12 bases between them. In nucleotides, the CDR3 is TGTGCCAGCTCACCAATACAGGGCGGGGATACGCAGTATTTT. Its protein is CASSPIQGGDTQYF.

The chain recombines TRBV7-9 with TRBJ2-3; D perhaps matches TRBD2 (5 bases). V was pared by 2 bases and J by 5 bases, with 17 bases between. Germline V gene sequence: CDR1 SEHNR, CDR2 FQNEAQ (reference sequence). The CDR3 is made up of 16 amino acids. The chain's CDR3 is CASSLYSSGPGDTQYF. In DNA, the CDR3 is TGTGCCAGCAGCTTATATAGCAGCGGTCCGGGAGATACGCAGTATTTT.

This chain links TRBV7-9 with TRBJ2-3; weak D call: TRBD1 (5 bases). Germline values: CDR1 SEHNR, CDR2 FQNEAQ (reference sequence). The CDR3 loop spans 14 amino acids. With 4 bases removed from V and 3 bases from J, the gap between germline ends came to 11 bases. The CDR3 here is CASSSNRQTDTQYF. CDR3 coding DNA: TGTGCCAGCAGCTCCAACCGACAGACAGATACGCAGTATTTT.

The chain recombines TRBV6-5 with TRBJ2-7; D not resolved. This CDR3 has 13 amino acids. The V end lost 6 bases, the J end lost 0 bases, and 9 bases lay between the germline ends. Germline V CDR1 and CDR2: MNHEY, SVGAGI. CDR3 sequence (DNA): TGTGCCAGCAGGATACAGCCCTCCTACGAGCAGTACTTC. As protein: CASRIQPSYEQYF.

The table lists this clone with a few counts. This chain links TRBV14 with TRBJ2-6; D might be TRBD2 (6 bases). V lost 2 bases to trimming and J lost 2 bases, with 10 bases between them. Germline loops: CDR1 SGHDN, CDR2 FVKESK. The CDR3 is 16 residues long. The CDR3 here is CASSQLGGPGANVLTF. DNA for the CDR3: TGTGCCAGCAGCCAACTTGGAGGGCCTGGGGCCAACGTCCTGACTTTC. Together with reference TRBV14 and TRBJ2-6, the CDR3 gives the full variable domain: EAGVTQFPSHSVIEKGQTVTLRCDPISGHDNLYWYRRVMGKEIKFLLHFVKESKQDESGMPNNRFLAERTGGTYSTLKVQPAELEDSGVYFCASSQLGGPGANVLTFGAGSRLTVL.

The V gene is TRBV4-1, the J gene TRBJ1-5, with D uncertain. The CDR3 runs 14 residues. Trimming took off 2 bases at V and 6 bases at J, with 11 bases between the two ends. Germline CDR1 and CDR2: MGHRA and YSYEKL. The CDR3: CASSQSPLLQPQHF. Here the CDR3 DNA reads TGCGCCAGCAGCCAAAGTCCCTTACTTCAGCCCCAGCATTTT.

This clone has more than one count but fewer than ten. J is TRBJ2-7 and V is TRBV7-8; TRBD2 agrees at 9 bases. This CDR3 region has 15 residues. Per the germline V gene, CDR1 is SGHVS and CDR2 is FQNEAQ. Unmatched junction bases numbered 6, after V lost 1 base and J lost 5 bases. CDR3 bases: TGTGCCAGCAGCTTAGTCGTTAGCGGGAGTCACGAGCAGTACTTC. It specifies CASSLVVSGSHEQYF.

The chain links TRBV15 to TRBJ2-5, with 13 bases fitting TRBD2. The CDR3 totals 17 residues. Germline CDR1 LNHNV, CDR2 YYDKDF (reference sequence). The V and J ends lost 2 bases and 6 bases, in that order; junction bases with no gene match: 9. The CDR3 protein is CATSRPEGLAGLKTQYF. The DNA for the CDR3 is TGTGCCACCAGCAGACCCGAGGGACTAGCGGGATTAAAGACCCAGTACTTC.

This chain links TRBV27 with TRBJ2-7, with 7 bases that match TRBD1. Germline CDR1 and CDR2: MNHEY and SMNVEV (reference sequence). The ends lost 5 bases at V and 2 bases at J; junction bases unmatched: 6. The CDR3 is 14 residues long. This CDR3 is CASSATGIPYEQYF. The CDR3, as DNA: TGTGCCAGCAGTGCGACAGGGATTCCCTACGAGCAGTACTTC.

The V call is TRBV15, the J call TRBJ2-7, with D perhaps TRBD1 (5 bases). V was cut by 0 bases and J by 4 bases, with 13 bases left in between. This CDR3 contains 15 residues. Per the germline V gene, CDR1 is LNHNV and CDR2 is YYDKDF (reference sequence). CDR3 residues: CATSRDGQGRYEQYF. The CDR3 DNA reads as TGTGCCACCAGCAGAGATGGGCAGGGAAGATACGAGCAGTACTTC.

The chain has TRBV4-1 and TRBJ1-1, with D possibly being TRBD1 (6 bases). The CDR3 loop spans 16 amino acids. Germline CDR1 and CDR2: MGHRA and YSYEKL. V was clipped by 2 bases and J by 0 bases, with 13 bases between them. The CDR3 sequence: CASSQSRQGLNTEAFF. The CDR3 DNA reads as TGCGCCAGCAGCCAATCCCGGCAGGGGCTGAACACTGAAGCTTTCTTT.

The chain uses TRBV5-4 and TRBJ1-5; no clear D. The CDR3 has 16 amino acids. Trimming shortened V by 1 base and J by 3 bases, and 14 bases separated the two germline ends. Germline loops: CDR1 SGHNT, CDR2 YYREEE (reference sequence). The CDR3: CASSLKGEGINQPQHF. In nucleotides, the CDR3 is TGTGCCAGCAGCTTGAAGGGAGAAGGGATCAATCAGCCCCAGCATTTT.

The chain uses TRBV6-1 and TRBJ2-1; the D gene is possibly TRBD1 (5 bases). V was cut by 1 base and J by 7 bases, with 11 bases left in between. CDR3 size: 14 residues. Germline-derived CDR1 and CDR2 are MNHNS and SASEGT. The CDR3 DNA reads TGTGCCAGCAGTGAAGGTCAGGGTGGGAATGAGCAGTTCTTC. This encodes CASSEGQGGNEQFF.

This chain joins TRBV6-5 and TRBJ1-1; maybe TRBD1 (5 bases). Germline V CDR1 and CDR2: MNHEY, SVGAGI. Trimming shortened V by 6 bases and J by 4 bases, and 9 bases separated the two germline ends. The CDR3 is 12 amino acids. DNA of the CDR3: TGTGCCAGCAGCAGGGAAGGCACTGAAGCTTTCTTT. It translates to CASSREGTEAFF.

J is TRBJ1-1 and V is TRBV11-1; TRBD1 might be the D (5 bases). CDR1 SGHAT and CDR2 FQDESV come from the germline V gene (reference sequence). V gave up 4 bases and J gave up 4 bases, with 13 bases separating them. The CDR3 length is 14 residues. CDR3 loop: CASSSRDWGTEAFF. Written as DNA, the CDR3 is TGTGCCAGCAGCTCCAGGGATTGGGGCACTGAAGCTTTCTTT. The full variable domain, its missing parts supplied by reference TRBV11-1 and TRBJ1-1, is EAEVAQSPRYKITEKSQAVAFWCDPISGHATLYWYRQILGQGPELLVQFQDESVVDDSQLPKDRFSAERLKGVDSTLKIQPAELGDSAMYLCASSSRDWGTEAFFGQGTRLTVV.

This CDR3 is CASSLQARVSDTQYF. Here the CDR3 DNA reads TGCGCCAGCAGCTTACAAGCGCGCGTGTCAGATACGCAGTATTTT. J is TRBJ2-3 and V is TRBV5-1; unclear D gene. The CDR3 contains 15 residues. Germline V gene sequence: CDR1 SGHRS, CDR2 YFSETQ. V gave up 2 bases and J gave up 4 bases, with 14 bases separating them.